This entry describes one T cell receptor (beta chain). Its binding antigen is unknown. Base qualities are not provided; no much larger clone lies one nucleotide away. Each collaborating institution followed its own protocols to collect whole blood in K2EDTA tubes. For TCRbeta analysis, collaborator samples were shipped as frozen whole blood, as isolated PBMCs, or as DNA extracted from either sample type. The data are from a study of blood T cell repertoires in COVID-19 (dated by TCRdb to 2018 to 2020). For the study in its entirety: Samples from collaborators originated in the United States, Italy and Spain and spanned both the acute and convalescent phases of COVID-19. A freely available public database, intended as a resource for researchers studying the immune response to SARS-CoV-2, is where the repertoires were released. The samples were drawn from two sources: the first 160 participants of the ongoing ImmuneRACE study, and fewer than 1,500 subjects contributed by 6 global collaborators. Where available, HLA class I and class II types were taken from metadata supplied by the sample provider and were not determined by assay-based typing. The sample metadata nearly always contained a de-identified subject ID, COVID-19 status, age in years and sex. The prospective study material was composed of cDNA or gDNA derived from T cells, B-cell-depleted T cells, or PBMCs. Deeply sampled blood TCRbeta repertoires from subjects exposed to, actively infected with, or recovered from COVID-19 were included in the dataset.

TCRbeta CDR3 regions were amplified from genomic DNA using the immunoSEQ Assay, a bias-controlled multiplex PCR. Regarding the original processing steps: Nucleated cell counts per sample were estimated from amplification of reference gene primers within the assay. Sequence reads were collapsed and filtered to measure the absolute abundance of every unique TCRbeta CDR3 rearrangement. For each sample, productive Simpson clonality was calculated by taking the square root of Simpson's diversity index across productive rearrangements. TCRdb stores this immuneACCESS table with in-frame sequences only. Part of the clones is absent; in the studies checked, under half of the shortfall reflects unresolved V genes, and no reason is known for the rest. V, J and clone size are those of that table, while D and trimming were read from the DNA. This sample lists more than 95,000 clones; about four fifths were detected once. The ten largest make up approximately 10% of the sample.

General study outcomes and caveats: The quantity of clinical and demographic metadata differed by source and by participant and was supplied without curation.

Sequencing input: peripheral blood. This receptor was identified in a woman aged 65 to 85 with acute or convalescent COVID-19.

The CDR3 region: CASSLWGGGANVLTF. The nucleotide sequence reads TGCGCCAGCAGCTTGTGGGGAGGTGGGGCCAACGTCCTGACTTTC. In this chain, TRBV5-1 is recombined with TRBJ2-6; a weak D assignment points to TRBD2 (6 bases agree). Deletion took 1 base off V and 3 bases off J, with a span of 8 bases between the germline ends. Its CDR3 holds 15 amino acids, cysteine through phenylalanine. Of all the DNA, just the CDR3 is kept, 45 bases in frame from base 1. For CDR1 and CDR2, the germline V gene lists SGHRS and YFSETQ.